The clone carrying this T cell receptor beta chain was found many times. CDR1 is KGHSH and CDR2 is LQKENI in the germline V gene. V shed 3 bases, J shed 6 bases, and the junction held 7 bases outside the gene matches. The CDR3 is made up of 14 amino acids. This sample is drawn from a study of kidney transplant recipient with SARS-CoV-2 infection. From the reads, TCRdb called clonotypes with MiXCR, one entry per CDR3 protein. The table includes about 240,000 distinct CDR3 sequences, about 28% detected once. This sequence was found in a young adult male patient who had COVID-19 and was a kidney transplant recipient. Some T cells may trace back to the graft donor. The genes are TRBV18 and TRBJ1-2; 7 bases match TRBD1. This specimen consisted of a blood sample, obtained at baseline and on roughly day 120 from a kidney transplant recipient. CDR3 in DNA: TGTGCCAGCTCACCGACAGGGCGGATTGATGGCTACACCTTC. This codes for CASSPTGRIDGYTF.